The 26 T cell receptor beta chains in this list originate from one sample, sequenced in a study of blood T cell repertoires in COVID-19. The data were produced by immunoSEQ multiplex PCR, yet TCRdb's version contains in-frame clones alone and is incomplete. This table holds approximately 97,000 clones, just over 90% found once. Material for sequencing was peripheral blood. The receptors come from a man in his 60s with acute or convalescent COVID-19.

V usage is TRBV6-5 and J usage is TRBJ2-2; 11 positions agree with TRBD1. After removal of 0 bases from V and 7 bases from J, the junction contained 4 bases not matched to a gene. This CDR3 region has 16 residues. Germline V gene lookup returns CDR1 MNHEY and CDR2 SVGAGI. CDR3 nucleotides: TGTGCCAGCAGTTACTCGGACAGGGGGCGGAGCGGGGAGCTGTTTTTT. It yields the protein CASSYSDRGRSGELFF.

J is TRBJ2-5 and V is TRBV2, with D perhaps TRBD1 (5 bases). CDR1 and CDR2 (germline): SNHLY, FYNNEI. The V gene lost 4 bases and the J gene lost 3 bases, with 9 bases spanning the gap. This CDR3 has 13 amino acids. CDR3 sequence (DNA): TGTGCCAGCAGTGGGGCAGGGAAAGAGACCCAGTACTTC. Its translation: CASSGAGKETQYF.

The V and J genes are TRBV5-1 and TRBJ2-2; 8 bases are shared with TRBD1. This CDR3 region has 15 residues. The V and J ends lost 3 bases and 6 bases, in that order; junction bases with no gene match: 7. CDR1 and CDR2 from the germline V gene are SGHRS and YFSETQ. The CDR3 nucleotides read TGCGCCAGCAGCTCCGGACAGGGCGGACCCGGGGAGCTGTTTTTT. It translates to CASSSGQGGPGELFF.

The chain links TRBV5-1 to TRBJ1-4; 10 positions agree with TRBD1. There are 15 residues in the CDR3. V trimming: 4 bases; J trimming: 8 bases; junction bases outside the gene matches: 8. Germline V gene sequence: CDR1 SGHRS, CDR2 YFSETQ. The CDR3 coding sequence is TGCGCCAGCAGCCCACCGGGACAGGGGAGAGAAAAACTGTTTTTT. Its translation: CASSPPGQGREKLFF.

The chain links TRBV5-1 to TRBJ2-3; 9 bases align to TRBD1. The J segment lost 3 bases and the V segment lost 6 bases, leaving 8 bases of the junction unmatched. In germline, CDR1 is SGHRS, CDR2 YFSETQ. There are 15 residues in the CDR3. The CDR3 is CASMTGTGRTDTQYF. CDR3 in DNA: TGCGCCAGCATGACCGGGACAGGGAGAACAGATACGCAGTATTTT.

CDR3 sequence (DNA): TGTGCCAGTTCACCAAGGTCCCCACTAAACACTGAAGCTTTCTTT. Its translation: CASSPRSPLNTEAFF. V gene TRBV2 combines with J gene TRBJ1-1; D remains unclear. V was cut by 9 bases and J by 2 bases, with 19 bases left in between. The CDR3 sequence is 15 residues long. Germline CDR1 and CDR2: SNHLY and FYNNEI. Full variable domain (outside the CDR3, taken from reference TRBV2 and TRBJ1-1): EPEVTQTPSHQVTQMGQEVILRCVPISNHLYFYWYRQILGQKVEFLVSFYNNEISEKSEIFDDQFSVERPDGSNFTLKIRSTKLEDSAMYFCASSPRSPLNTEAFFGQGTRLTVV.

This clone has more than one count but fewer than ten. The chain has TRBV7-8 and TRBJ1-1; D is ambiguous. Per germline, CDR1 SGHVS and CDR2 FQNEAQ. Trimming removed 6 bases from V and 0 bases from J, with 8 bases in between. This CDR3 comprises 13 residues. Written as DNA, the CDR3 is TGTGCCAGCAGGTTAAACATGAACACTGAAGCTTTCTTT. Encoded protein: CASRLNMNTEAFF.

In this sample, this clone turned up once. The chain uses TRBV5-1 and TRBJ1-2; 8 bases fit TRBD1. This CDR3 is 14 amino acids long. V lost 0 bases, J lost 10 bases, and 8 bases stayed unmatched. CDR1 is SGHRS, CDR2 YFSETQ, per germline. The CDR3 DNA follows: TGCGCCAGCAGCTTGGAGGACAGGGCTTTCGACTACACCTTC. Its protein product is CASSLEDRAFDYTF.

V usage is TRBV5-1 and J usage is TRBJ1-2, with TRBD1 matching over 9 bases. Germline CDR1 is SGHRS and CDR2 is YFSETQ. The CDR3 is made up of 14 amino acids. V gave up 6 bases and J gave up 6 bases; unmatched junction bases: 9. The DNA for the CDR3 is TGCGCCAGCAACAACAGGGGGCTCGAGGATGGCTACACCTTC. It specifies CASNNRGLEDGYTF.

The rearrangement links TRBV19 to TRBJ1-1, with 7 nucleotides matching TRBD1. With 4 bases clipped from V and 0 bases from J, the junction kept 5 bases outside the gene matches. Germline assignment: CDR1 LNHDA and CDR2 SQIVND (reference sequence). This CDR3 has 15 residues. The CDR3 is CASSTLGGLNTEAFF. DNA of the CDR3: TGTGCCAGTAGTACTCTAGGGGGCCTGAACACTGAAGCTTTCTTT.

On this clone: Distinct nucleotide sequences in the sample also encode this CDR3. The chain employs TRBV5-1 and TRBJ1-3, with D possibly matching TRBD1 (6 bases). The CDR3 sequence is 15 residues long. Per germline, CDR1 SGHRS and CDR2 YFSETQ. V was pared by 4 bases and J by 0 bases, with 11 bases between. The CDR3 DNA reads TGCGCCAGCAGCCCGGACAGTTTCTCTGGAAACACCATATATTTT. Residues: CASSPDSFSGNTIYF. The variable domain in full, with the rest retrieved from reference TRBV5-1 and TRBJ1-3, is KAGVTQTPRYLIKTRGQQVTLSCSPISGHRSVSWYQQTPGQGLQFLFEYFSETQRNKGNFPGRFSGRQFSNSRSEMNVSTLELGDSALYLCASSPDSFSGNTIYFGEGSWLTVV.

CDR3: CATNGDSTLYSNQPQHF. The CDR3 bases are TGTGCCACTAACGGAGACTCTACTCTCTATAGCAATCAGCCCCAGCATTTT. The rearrangement joins TRBV24-1 to TRBJ1-5; D is uncertain. This CDR3 has 17 residues. Germline V gene sequence: CDR1 KGHDR, CDR2 SFDVKD. V was cut by 10 bases and J by 0 bases, with 21 bases left in between.

The genes are TRBV19 and TRBJ1-2; TRBD1 agrees at 8 bases. Per the germline V gene, CDR1 is LNHDA and CDR2 is SQIVND (reference sequence). Trimming removed 4 bases from V and 7 bases from J; junction bases left unmatched: 8. This CDR3 region has 14 residues. Here the CDR3 DNA reads TGTGCCAGTAGTAAGGGGGACAGGCTCCTTGGCTACACCTTC. Amino acids: CASSKGDRLLGYTF. The variable domain in full, completed from reference TRBV19 and TRBJ1-2, reads DGGITQSPKYLFRKEGQNVTLSCEQNLNHDAMYWYRQDPGQGLRLIYYSQIVNDFQKGDIAEGYSVSREKKESFPLTVTSAQKNPTAFYLCASSKGDRLLGYTFGSGTRLTVV.

This clone appeared once. This sample includes further DNA sequences coding for the same CDR3. This chain links TRBV18 with TRBJ2-3; TRBD2 matches 12 bases. The trim removed 6 bases at V and 5 bases at J, leaving 6 bases unmatched. The germline CDR1 and CDR2 sequences are KGHSH and LQKENI. CDR3 length: 15 amino acids. The CDR3 protein is CASSLAGGPRDTQYF. The CDR3 DNA sequence: TGTGCCAGCTCTCTAGCGGGGGGGCCGAGAGATACGCAGTATTTT.

The genes are TRBV7-2 and TRBJ2-5; 12 nucleotides agree with TRBD2. The length of the CDR3 is 14 residues. Germline values: CDR1 SGHTA, CDR2 FQGNSA. J lost 5 bases, V lost 6 bases, and 4 bases had no gene match. CDR3 DNA sequence: TGTGCCAGCAGTCTAGCGGGGGGGCGCGAGACCCAGTACTTC. Protein product: CASSLAGGRETQYF.

V and J are TRBV5-1 and TRBJ2-1; 8 bases fit TRBD1. CDR1 and CDR2 from the germline V gene are SGHRS and YFSETQ. This CDR3 comprises 13 residues. Unmatched junction bases numbered 6, after V lost 4 bases and J lost 9 bases. The CDR3 coding sequence is TGCGCCAGCAGCAAGGACAGGGAAAGTGAGCAGTTCTTC. Amino acids: CASSKDRESEQFF. The complete variable domain, with remaining parts taken from reference TRBV5-1 and TRBJ2-1, reads KAGVTQTPRYLIKTRGQQVTLSCSPISGHRSVSWYQQTPGQGLQFLFEYFSETQRNKGNFPGRFSGRQFSNSRSEMNVSTLELGDSALYLCASSKDRESEQFFGPGTRLTVL.

This clone was detected only once. The DNA of the CDR3 is TGCGCCAGCAGCCTGTCCGTAGGGGGGAACACTGAAGCTTTCTTT. This encodes CASSLSVGGNTEAFF. The chain carries TRBV5-1 and TRBJ1-1, with D possibly being TRBD1 (6 bases). Germline V gene lookup returns CDR1 SGHRS and CDR2 YFSETQ. CDR3 length equals 15 residues. The germline V and J ends were trimmed by 4 bases and 1 base, with 14 bases remaining between them.

The chain is built from TRBV7-9 and TRBJ1-3; no definite D call. Germline V CDR1 and CDR2: SEHNR, FQNEAQ (reference sequence). Between the trimmed V and J ends, which lost 2 bases and 0 bases, there was a span of 14 bases. This CDR3 has 17 amino acids. CDR3 sequence: CASSLLRRPGSGNTIYF. The CDR3 region has the DNA TGTGCCAGCAGCTTACTTCGCAGGCCCGGCTCTGGAAACACCATATATTTT.

This chain joins TRBV19 and TRBJ1-2; TRBD1 agrees at 7 bases. The CDR3 is made up of 14 amino acids. Trimming at V came to 6 bases and at J to 3 bases, leaving 7 bases not matched to a gene. Germline V gene data show CDR1 as LNHDA and CDR2 as SQIVND (reference sequence). CDR3 residues: CASRAGTADYGYTF. CDR3 bases: TGTGCCAGTAGGGCCGGGACAGCAGACTATGGCTACACCTTC.

The rearrangement joins TRBV3-1 (or the pseudogene TRBV3-2) to TRBJ1-5; 9 bases map to TRBD1. The CDR3 totals 15 residues. Germline-derived CDR1 and CDR2 are LGHDT and YNNKEL (reference sequence). The trim removed 5 bases at V and 3 bases at J, leaving 5 bases unmatched. CDR3 sequence reads: CASSWTGDLNQPQHF. CDR3 sequence (DNA): TGTGCCAGCAGCTGGACAGGGGACCTCAATCAGCCCCAGCATTTT.

V and J are TRBV6-5 and TRBJ2-7; weak D call: TRBD2 (5 bases). Germline CDR1 MNHEY, CDR2 SVGAGI. V was pared by 5 bases and J by 4 bases, with 15 bases between. The CDR3 sequence is 14 residues long. The CDR3: CASSPYTWEYEQYF. The CDR3, as DNA: TGTGCCAGCAGTCCCTATACGTGGGAGTACGAGCAGTACTTC.

V usage is TRBV7-9 and J usage is TRBJ1-5; tentatively, D is TRBD1 (5 bases). V gave up 1 base and J gave up 3 bases, with 7 bases separating them. The germline V gene encodes CDR1 SEHNR and CDR2 FQNEAQ (reference sequence). The CDR3 has 14 residues. In DNA form, the CDR3 reads TGTGCCAGCAGCTTAGGCAGGGACAATCAGCCCCAGCATTTT. This encodes CASSLGRDNQPQHF.

This clone appeared a single time. The chain recombines TRBV29-1 with TRBJ2-5; 11 nucleotides align to TRBD2. V shed 7 bases, J shed 2 bases, and the junction held 6 bases outside the gene matches. The CDR3 length is 14 residues. CDR1 is SQVTM and CDR2 is ANQGSEA in the germline V gene. The DNA of the CDR3 is TGCAGCGGCAGTAGCGGGGGGGGACAAGAGACCCAGTACTTC. Its translation: CSGSSGGGQETQYF.

The DNA for the CDR3 is TGTGCCAGCAGCCGGGGACATACTTCACCCCTCCACTTT. Protein sequence: CASSRGHTSPLHF. V and J are TRBV7-8 and TRBJ1-6, with TRBD1 as a possible D gene (6 bases). CDR3 length: 13 residues. V was shortened by 5 bases and J by 9 bases, with 11 bases between the two germline ends. Germline-derived CDR1 and CDR2 are SGHVS and FQNEAQ.

The V and J genes are TRBV5-1 and TRBJ1-1; D may be TRBD1 (5 bases). V lost 3 bases to trimming and J lost 1 base, with 10 bases between them. The CDR3 consists of 14 residues. Germline loops: CDR1 SGHRS, CDR2 YFSETQ. CDR3 nucleotides: TGCGCCAGCAGCTCAGGAGACAGGAACACTGAAGCTTTCTTT. This encodes CASSSGDRNTEAFF.

The DNA of the CDR3 is TGTGCCAGCAGAGCCTCTCCCGGGACAGGGGCCGGGGAGCTGTTTTTT. It codes for CASRASPGTGAGELFF. The genes are TRBV9 and TRBJ2-2, with TRBD1 matching over 10 bases. The CDR3 consists of 16 residues. Germline loops: CDR1 SGDLS, CDR2 YYNGEE. J was trimmed by 6 bases and V by 5 bases; bases with no gene match: 10.